These 27 T cell receptor beta chains share one sample of origin, sequenced in a study of CD8+ T cells in alopecia areata. Extraction of RNA preceded its reverse transcription into cDNA, which served as the sequencing template. The data were produced by immunoSEQ multiplex PCR, yet TCRdb's version contains in-frame clones alone and is incomplete. The sample contains 150,000 to 200,000 clones, about 60% of which appear only once. Treatment of the sample: oral pan-JAK inhibitor, 5-10 mg twice daily. This specimen consisted of CD8+ T cells sorted from blood, obtained at week 24, from a patient treated with tofacitinib. The receptors were gathered from a human donor with alopecia areata.

V gene TRBV30 combines with J gene TRBJ2-1; D is possibly TRBD1 or TRBD2 (5 bases each). Germline CDR1 and CDR2: GTSNPN and SVGIG (reference sequence). The CDR3 is 14 residues long. V lost 3 bases, J lost 3 bases, and 12 bases lay in between. The DNA for the CDR3 is TGTGCCTGGAGGACGGGGCGGATCTACAATGAGCAGTTCTTC. It is translated as CAWRTGRIYNEQFF. The variable domain in full, completed from reference TRBV30 and TRBJ2-1, reads SQTIHQWPATLVQPVGSPLSLECTVEGTSNPNLYWYRQAAGRGLQLLFYSVGIGQISSEVPQNLSASRPQDRQFILSSKKLLLSDSGFYLCAWRTGRIYNEQFFGPGTRLTVL.

The chain employs TRBV4-2 and TRBJ1-1; D is undetermined. V lost 1 base and J lost 6, with 15 bases in between. CDR1 and CDR2 (germline): LGHNA, YNFKEQ. There are 15 residues in the CDR3. DNA of the CDR3: TGTGCCAGCAGCCAAGGACACGGATCTAAGGCTGAAGCTTTCTTT. The encoded protein is CASSQGHGSKAEAFF.

This sequence joins TRBV9 and TRBJ2-3; D gene ambiguous. Germline CDR1 SGDLS, CDR2 YYNGEE. V lost 4 bases and J lost 0, with 12 bases in between. The CDR3 contains 15 residues. The CDR3 here is CASSLLGLSTDTQYF. The DNA for the CDR3 is TGTGCCAGCAGCCTGTTGGGGTTAAGCACAGATACGCAGTATTTT.

V usage is TRBV30 and J usage is TRBJ1-4, with D uncertain. The CDR3 spans 15 residues. CDR1 and CDR2 from the germline V gene are GTSNPN and SVGIG (reference sequence). V was cut by 3 bases and J by 4 bases, with 15 bases left in between. DNA for the CDR3: TGTGCCTGGAGGGCCCCCGCAGTCGTTAATGAAAAACTGTTTTTT. Translation gives CAWRAPAVVNEKLFF.

This clone was detected once. The gene calls are TRBV4-1 and TRBJ2-3, with D possibly matching TRBD2 (6 bases). The CDR3 contains 16 residues. From germline, CDR1 is MGHRA and CDR2 YSYEKL. V was pared by 3 bases and J by 2 bases, with 15 bases between. CDR3 sequence (DNA): TGCGCCAGCAGCCATTTGGGGCGGGACCCCACAGATACGCAGTATTTT. Translating it yields CASSHLGRDPTDTQYF.

The rearrangement joins TRBV15 to TRBJ1-2; 7 bases match TRBD1. CDR3 size: 15 residues. V gave up 5 bases and J gave up 4 bases; unmatched junction bases: 10. Per the germline V gene, CDR1 is LNHNV and CDR2 is YYDKDF (reference sequence). The CDR3 sequence: CATSLDRDAPYGYTF. As DNA, the CDR3 is TGTGCCACCAGCCTCGACAGGGATGCACCCTATGGCTACACCTTC.

The J gene is TRBJ1-6, the V gene TRBV30, with a weak D call TRBD1 (6 bases). Germline lookup yields CDR1 GTSNPN and CDR2 SVGIG (reference sequence). V was shortened by 4 bases and J by 7 bases, with 17 bases between the two germline ends. The CDR3 is 15 amino acids. The CDR3 coding sequence is TGTGCCTGGACTTTCCCGGGACAACAAAATTCACCCCTCCACTTT. This encodes CAWTFPGQQNSPLHF. Combining the CDR3 with reference TRBV30 and TRBJ1-6 gives the whole variable domain SQTIHQWPATLVQPVGSPLSLECTVEGTSNPNLYWYRQAAGRGLQLLFYSVGIGQISSEVPQNLSASRPQDRQFILSSKKLLLSDSGFYLCAWTFPGQQNSPLHFGNGTRLTVT.

V gene TRBV5-6 combines with J gene TRBJ2-5; D is unclear. Trimming removed 5 bases from V and 3 bases from J, with 11 bases in between. The CDR3 totals 13 residues. CDR1 SGHDT and CDR2 YYEEEE come from the germline V gene. The DNA of the CDR3 is TGTGCCAGCAGGGGCTCCCCAGAAGAGACCCAGTACTTC. Translating gives CASRGSPEETQYF.

This rearrangement joins TRBV10-3 to TRBJ2-7, with TRBD2 matching over 8 bases. Losses at the gene ends were 6 bases for V and 3 bases for J; bases not matched to a gene: 16. The CDR3 spans 17 residues. The germline CDR1 and CDR2 sequences are ENHRY and SYGVKD. CDR3 in amino acids: CAISRLTSANGNYEQYF. The CDR3, as DNA: TGTGCCATCAGCCGACTGACTAGCGCGAACGGCAACTACGAGCAGTACTTC.

The chain recombines TRBV7-6 with TRBJ2-2; possibly TRBD1 or TRBD2 for D (6 bases each). The CDR3 runs 15 residues. V gave up 2 bases and J gave up 3 bases, with 10 bases separating them. The germline CDR1 and CDR2 sequences are SGHVS and FNYEAQ. The CDR3 loop is CASSLRGADTGELFF. In nucleotides, the CDR3 is TGTGCCAGCAGCTTAAGGGGGGCGGACACCGGGGAGCTGTTTTTT.

This clone was seen just once. V usage is TRBV15 and J usage is TRBJ1-5; TRBD1 matches at 9 bases. CDR1 and CDR2 (germline): LNHNV, YYDKDF (reference sequence). This CDR3 has 14 residues. V lost 3 bases, J lost 6 bases, and 3 bases stayed unmatched. The CDR3 region is CATSRDRGGQPQHF. CDR3 DNA: TGTGCCACCAGCAGGGACAGGGGTGGTCAGCCCCAGCATTTT.

V gene TRBV2 combines with J gene TRBJ2-7; the match to TRBD1 covers 11 bases. There are 15 residues in the CDR3. After removal of 6 bases from V and 5 bases from J, the junction contained 9 bases not matched to a gene. Germline V gives CDR1 SNHLY, CDR2 FYNNEI. Here the CDR3 DNA reads TGTGCCAGCAGCGCCGGGGACAGGGGGATGGACGAGCAGTACTTC. Encoded protein: CASSAGDRGMDEQYF.

The chain uses TRBV11-2 and TRBJ2-7; 7 positions match TRBD1. This CDR3 comprises 13 residues. The junction had 6 bases not matched to a gene; V was cut back by 4 bases and J by 6 bases. CDR1 and CDR2 from the germline V gene are SGHAT and FQNNGV. The CDR3 region has the DNA TGTGCCAGCAGCTCGGGTAGGGGGCTCGAGCAGTACTTC. Its protein product is CASSSGRGLEQYF.

This chain joins TRBV13 and TRBJ2-7; D remains unclear. Germline V gene lookup returns CDR1 PRHDT and CDR2 FYEKMQ (reference sequence). The CDR3 loop spans 16 amino acids. V was trimmed by 0 bases and J by 0 bases, leaving 12 bases between them. DNA for the CDR3: TGTGCCAGCAGCTTAGGCGGGCCAGCGCCCTCCTACGAGCAGTACTTC. Its translation: CASSLGGPAPSYEQYF.

This chain links TRBV6-6 with TRBJ1-1; D is uncertain. Germline assignment: CDR1 MNHNY and CDR2 SVGAGI (reference sequence). This CDR3 contains 9 residues. V dropped 6 bases and J dropped 8 bases, with 4 bases sitting between them. CDR3 residues: CASSPEAFF. The CDR3 nucleotides are TGTGCCAGCAGCCCCGAAGCTTTCTTT.

The CDR3 here is CASSNRDRENYGYTF. Here the CDR3 DNA reads TGTGCCAGCAGCAACCGGGACAGGGAGAACTATGGCTACACCTTC. The rearrangement uses TRBV9 and TRBJ1-2, with 9 positions matching TRBD1. The CDR3 is 15 amino acids. The V and J ends lost 4 bases and 2 bases, in that order; junction bases with no gene match: 6. Germline V lookup: CDR1 SGDLS, CDR2 YYNGEE.

The J gene is TRBJ2-7, the V gene TRBV4-2; perhaps TRBD2 as D (5 bases). Between the trimmed V and J ends, which lost 1 base and 6 bases, there was a span of 19 bases. The CDR3 extends over 16 amino acids. Per germline, CDR1 LGHNA and CDR2 YNFKEQ. CDR3 nucleotide sequence: TGTGCCAGCAGCCAAGTCGGCCCACCAGCGGTGGGCGAGCAGTACTTC. Its protein is CASSQVGPPAVGEQYF.

This clone showed up just a few times. This chain links TRBV23-1 with TRBJ1-2; no firm D call. TRBV23-1 is placed among ORFs of uncertain function. The CDR3 is 13 residues long. V dropped 11 bases and J dropped 2 bases, with 15 bases sitting between them. The CDR3 DNA sequence: TGCGCCGGCAAGGAGGGTAGAAACTATGGCTACACCTTC. It codes for CAGKEGRNYGYTF.

J is TRBJ1-1 and V is TRBV7-9; D gene ambiguous. V gave up 8 bases and J gave up 1 base, with 17 bases separating them. The CDR3 runs to 15 residues. Per germline, CDR1 SEHNR and CDR2 FQNEAQ (reference sequence). CDR3 in amino acids: CASVPRTSRNTEAFF. In DNA, the CDR3 is TGTGCCAGCGTTCCACGGACTTCGAGGAACACTGAAGCTTTCTTT.

The rearrangement uses TRBV11-2 and TRBJ2-5; unclear D gene. Germline lookup yields CDR1 SGHAT and CDR2 FQNNGV. This CDR3 comprises 15 residues. Trimming pared 5 bases from V and 1 base from J, leaving 14 bases between. The CDR3 is CASSPEGRFQETQYF. As DNA, the CDR3 is TGTGCCAGCAGCCCCGAAGGCCGGTTCCAAGAGACCCAGTACTTC.

J is TRBJ2-7 and V is TRBV12-5; maybe TRBD2 (6 bases). The V end lost 4 bases, the J end lost 0 bases, and 7 bases lay between the germline ends. Germline V lookup: CDR1 LGHNT, CDR2 FRNRAP. The CDR3 is 13 amino acids. The CDR3 DNA sequence: TGTGCTAGTGGTTCCGGGAGCTCCTACGAGCAGTACTTC. Its translation is CASGSGSSYEQYF.

The CDR3 DNA reads TGTGCCAGCAGTATCGCCGGGACAGGGAACGAGCAGTACTTC. Translation gives CASSIAGTGNEQYF. The chain uses TRBV6-5 and TRBJ2-7; 9 bases align to TRBD1. J gave up 5 bases and V 5 bases, and 7 bases lay outside the gene matches. CDR3 length equals 14 residues. Germline CDR1 and CDR2: MNHEY and SVGAGI.

In this sample, this clone turned up once. The gene calls are TRBV7-9 and TRBJ2-1; 9 positions agree with TRBD1. J was trimmed by 5 bases and V by 5 bases; bases with no gene match: 7. CDR3 length: 15 amino acids. In germline, CDR1 is SEHNR, CDR2 FQNEAQ (reference sequence). The CDR3 coding sequence is TGTGCCAGCAGCCTAAGGGGGGACAGGGACAATGAGCAGTTCTTC. The encoded protein is CASSLRGDRDNEQFF.

The CDR3 DNA follows: TGCGCCAGCAGTCCCAAAACCGGGGAGCTGTTTTTT. It translates to CASSPKTGELFF. The rearrangement uses TRBV4-1 and TRBJ2-2; D uncertain. This CDR3 has 12 amino acids. Trimming cost V 6 bases and J 5 bases, with 7 bases left between them. CDR1 and CDR2 (germline): MGHRA, YSYEKL.

CDR3 protein: CASSARLETNNEQFF. The CDR3 nucleotides are TGTGCCAGCAGCGCCCGACTAGAGACTAACAATGAGCAGTTCTTC. The gene calls are TRBV9 and TRBJ2-1, with TRBD2 as a possible D gene (6 bases). The germline V and J ends were trimmed by 3 bases and 5 bases, with 15 bases remaining between them. This CDR3 has 15 residues. CDR1 is SGDLS and CDR2 is YYNGEE in the germline V gene. Full variable domain (outside the CDR3, taken from reference TRBV9 and TRBJ2-1): DSGVTQTPKHLITATGQRVTLRCSPRSGDLSVYWYQQSLDQGLQFLIQYYNGEERAKGNILERFSAQQFPDLHSELNLSSLELGDSALYFCASSARLETNNEQFFGPGTRLTVL.

The J gene is TRBJ2-7, the V gene TRBV7-9, with D perhaps assigned TRBD1 or TRBD2 (5 bases each). Per the germline V gene, CDR1 is SEHNR and CDR2 is FQNEAQ (reference sequence). The V gene lost 1 base and the J gene lost 6 bases, with 7 bases spanning the gap. This CDR3 comprises 12 residues. This CDR3 is CASSLGGAEQYF. CDR3 sequence (DNA): TGTGCCAGCAGCTTAGGAGGGGCCGAGCAGTACTTC.

This chain uses TRBV6-4 with TRBJ2-2, with no clear D. Trimming took 0 bases from V and 4 from J, leaving 6 bases between them. The CDR3 sequence is 14 residues long. CDR1 and CDR2 (germline): MRHNA, SNTAGT. CDR3 in DNA: TGTGCCAGCAGTGACTCAGAATCCACCGGGGAGCTGTTTTTT. Amino acids: CASSDSESTGELFF.